This entry lists 20 T cell receptor beta chains sequenced from one sample in a study of read filtering for tumor transcriptome and immune sequencing (TCRdb year 2020). These reads were obtained on an Illumina HiSeq 4000. The Immunoverse kit was used to build TCR libraries from roughly 440 ng RNA, with molecular barcoded adaptors covering alpha/delta and beta/gamma chains. The public reads were run again by TCRdb, first through fastp at Q25 and then through MiXCR, and only productive beta chains were kept. Identical CDR3 proteins give one entry, which carries the most common genes and DNA. The sample data list tens of thousands of distinct CDR3 sequences, and less than 20% of these were observed just once. Of the sample, less than 45% falls within the top ten clones. Material: a population of CD138-negative cells sorted from bone marrow. According to the study, the label for this sample's cell subset or site signals: bone marrow mononuclear cells depleted of CD138+ plasma/myeloma cells by negative magnetic selection. All receptors come from a donor at least 40 years old with multiple myeloma.

Many counts were recorded for this clonotype. This rearrangement joins TRBV7-2 to TRBJ2-2; no firm D call. In germline, CDR1 is SGHTA, CDR2 FQGNSA. Trimming pared 4 bases from V and 4 bases from J, leaving 10 bases between. The CDR3 runs to 14 residues. CDR3 DNA sequence: TGTGCCAGCAGCTCCAATCGGCTCACCGGGGAGCTGTTTTTT. Amino acid sequence: CASSSNRLTGELFF.

This clonotype was picked up many times. CDR3 region: CASSPQGARTEAFF. The CDR3, as DNA: TGTGCCAGCAGCCCACAGGGGGCGAGGACTGAAGCTTTCTTT. The chain uses TRBV7-9 and TRBJ1-1; 9 bases align to TRBD1. The CDR3 covers 14 residues. Germline-derived CDR1 and CDR2 are SEHNR and FQNEAQ (reference sequence). Trimming cost V 5 bases and J 5 bases; bases outside gene matches: 6. Complete variable domain (other parts from reference TRBV7-9 and TRBJ1-1): DTGVSQNPRHKITKRGQNVTFRCDPISEHNRLYWYRQTLGQGPEFLTYFQNEAQLEKSRLLSDRFSAERPKGSFSTLEIQRTEQGDSAMYLCASSPQGARTEAFFGQGTRLTVV.

This clonotype was seen repeatedly, ten times or more. The chain has TRBV20-1 and TRBJ2-1; 7 bases fit TRBD2. The CDR3 runs to 14 residues. Looked up from germline, CDR1 is DFQATT and CDR2 is SNEGSKA (reference sequence). Trimming removed 0 bases from V and 7 bases from J; junction bases left unmatched: 6. CDR3 coding DNA: TGCAGTGCTAGAGAGTTGCGGGAGCGAAATGAGCAGTTCTTC. Translation gives CSARELRERNEQFF.

Details on this clonotype: This may come from a read error, since a much larger clone is one base off. The chain is built from TRBV2 and TRBJ1-4; unclear D gene. This CDR3 region has 11 residues. Germline V CDR1 and CDR2: SNHLY, FYNNEI. CDR3 nucleotides: TGTGCCAGCAGGTTCGGTGAAAAACTGCTTTTT. It yields the protein CASRFGEKLLF. Using reference TRBV2 and TRBJ1-4 for the parts outside the CDR3, the full variable domain is EPEVTQTPSHQVTQMGQEVILRCVPISNHLYFYWYRQILGQKVEFLVSFYNNEISEKSEIFDDQFSVERPDGSNFTLKIRSTKLEDSAMYFCASRFGEKLLFGSGTQLSVL.

This clonotype has only a few counts. This chain links TRBV3-1 with TRBJ2-2, with TRBD2 matching over 11 bases. The ends lost 0 bases at V and 0 bases at J; junction bases unmatched: 6. The germline V gene encodes CDR1 LGHDT and CDR2 YNNKEL (reference sequence). The CDR3 covers 19 residues. The CDR3 loop reads CASSQESSGRHANTGELFF. The CDR3 nucleotides are TGTGCCAGCAGCCAAGAGTCTAGCGGGAGGCACGCGAACACCGGGGAGCTGTTTTTT.

This clonotype has at least ten counts. The chain couples TRBV6-5 to TRBJ1-4, with D tentatively TRBD1 (6 bases). V was trimmed by 0 bases and J by 0 bases, leaving 11 bases between them. Per germline, CDR1 MNHEY and CDR2 SVGAGI. This CDR3 is 17 amino acids long. The CDR3 here is CASSYSGGHATNEKLFF. The CDR3 DNA reads as TGTGCCAGCAGTTACTCGGGGGGACATGCAACTAATGAAAAACTGTTTTTT.

This clonotype was recorded many times. The chain recombines TRBV28 with TRBJ2-7; TRBD1 matches at 8 bases. The trim removed 7 bases at V and 3 bases at J, leaving 11 bases unmatched. The length of the CDR3 is 15 residues. CDR1 is MDHEN and CDR2 is SYDVKM in the germline V gene. The CDR3 sequence is CASTIPTGGRYEQYF. In DNA, the CDR3 is TGTGCCAGCACCATCCCAACAGGGGGTCGCTACGAGCAGTACTTC.

This chain links TRBV20-1 with TRBJ2-7; D gene unclear. The CDR3 is made up of 13 amino acids. The V end lost 1 base, the J end lost 3 bases, and 10 bases lay between the germline ends. The germline V gene has CDR1 DFQATT and CDR2 SNEGSKA (reference sequence). The CDR3 reads CSARVPGRYEQYF. CDR3 nucleotide sequence: TGCAGTGCTAGAGTCCCAGGACGCTACGAGCAGTACTTC.

This clonotype was counted a few times. The chain recombines TRBV11-3 with TRBJ2-2; tentative D call: TRBD2 (6 bases). Germline assignment: CDR1 SGHNT and CDR2 YENEEA. V lost 1 base to trimming and J lost 5 bases, with 8 bases between them. The CDR3 extends over 14 amino acids. CDR3 nucleotides: TGTGCCAGCAGCTTAGTCGGGGGAACCGGGGAGCTGTTTTTT. As protein: CASSLVGGTGELFF.

In its sample, this clonotype is medium-sized. The chain joins TRBV28 to TRBJ2-1; D not certain. Germline values: CDR1 MDHEN, CDR2 SYDVKM. The CDR3 has 14 amino acids. V was shortened by 10 bases and J by 0 bases, with 13 bases between the two germline ends. CDR3: CATDYTSSYNEQFF. The CDR3 nucleotides are TGTGCCACCGATTATACAAGCTCCTACAATGAGCAGTTCTTC.

This clonotype was counted ten times or more. The rearrangement joins TRBV28 to TRBJ2-3, with D unresolved. The ends were cut back, 8 bases at V and 0 bases at J, with 6 bases in the middle. Germline V lookup: CDR1 MDHEN, CDR2 SYDVKM. This CDR3 is 12 amino acids long. The DNA for the CDR3 is TGTGCCAGCGGAACTAGCACAGATACGCAGTATTTT. Protein sequence: CASGTSTDTQYF.

Regarding this clonotype: In this CDR3 the conserved last residue, phenylalanine or tryptophan, is missing, so a read error is likely. The J gene is TRBJ2-5, the V gene TRBV2; TRBD2 matches 7 bases. J was trimmed by 4 bases and V by 5 bases; bases with no gene match: 7. The CDR3 loop spans 14 amino acids. Per the germline V gene, CDR1 is SNHLY and CDR2 is FYNNEI. This CDR3 is CASSSGGSGETQYS. The DNA for the CDR3 is TGTGCCAGCAGTTCTGGCGGGAGCGGAGAGACCCAGTACTCC.

To note about this clonotype: A read error may be the cause here, since a much bigger clone is one base away. Lacking the conserved final phenylalanine or tryptophan, this CDR3 likely reflects a read error. The chain has TRBV10-3 and TRBJ2-7; 7 positions agree with TRBD2. Per the germline V gene, CDR1 is ENHRY and CDR2 is SYGVKD. Trimming removed 3 bases from V and 4 bases from J; junction bases left unmatched: 6. The CDR3 has 14 amino acids. CDR3 region: CAISDPGLTYEQYI. The DNA of the CDR3 is TGTGCCATCAGTGATCCGGGACTAACATACGAGCAGTACATC.

This clonotype was seen at least ten times. The J gene is TRBJ1-1, the V gene TRBV6-6; D possibly corresponds to TRBD1 (6 bases). The V end was cut by 5 bases, the J end by 4 bases, with 14 bases between. Germline assignment: CDR1 MNHNY and CDR2 SVGAGI (reference sequence). CDR3 length: 14 residues. Written as DNA, the CDR3 is TGTGCCAGCAGTACGACAGGTAGGGGCACTGAAGCTTTCTTT. It encodes CASSTTGRGTEAFF.

Concerning this clonotype itself: A much larger clone differs by one base, so this may be a read error. Because the CDR3 is missing its conserved closing phenylalanine or tryptophan, this is likely a read error. This sequence joins TRBV19 and TRBJ2-1, with D tentatively TRBD2 (5 bases). From germline, CDR1 is LNHDA and CDR2 SQIVND (reference sequence). The V end was cut by 6 bases, the J end by 2 bases, with 11 bases between. The CDR3 covers 14 residues. Here the CDR3 reads CASRSGVTYNEQFL. Here the CDR3 DNA reads TGTGCCAGTAGGTCCGGGGTAACCTACAATGAGCAGTTCTTA.

A note on this clonotype: This may arise from a read error, as a much more abundant clone is one base away. The CDR3 sequence is CASNLRTGVEQYF. Written as DNA, the CDR3 is TGTGCCAGCAACTTACGTACAGGGGTCGAGCAGTACTTC. The V and J genes are TRBV11-3 and TRBJ2-7, with 7 bases aligning to TRBD1. Germline lookup yields CDR1 SGHNT and CDR2 YENEEA. This CDR3 region has 13 residues. The full variable domain, completed using reference TRBV11-3 and TRBJ2-7, is EAGVVQSPRYKIIEKKQPVAFWCNPISGHNTLYWYLQNLGQGPELLIRYENEEAVDDSQLPKDRFSAERLKGVDSTLKIQPAELGDSAVYLCASNLRTGVEQYFGPGTRLTVT.

This clonotype was seen ten or more times. The chain joins TRBV3-1 to TRBJ2-2; D is unresolved. The CDR3 is made up of 13 amino acids. Germline CDR1 LGHDT, CDR2 YNNKEL (reference sequence). V was cut by 1 base and J by 3 bases, with 3 bases left in between. The CDR3 DNA follows: TGTGCCAGCAGCCAAGGATACACCGGGGAGCTGTTTTTT. It translates to CASSQGYTGELFF.

This clonotype was seen many times. The chain links TRBV29-1 to TRBJ2-2; 10 bases line up with TRBD1. The CDR3 totals 18 residues. With V trimmed by 7 bases and J by 0 bases, 14 bases remained unmatched. Germline V gene lookup returns CDR1 SQVTM and CDR2 ANQGSEA. Here the CDR3 DNA reads TGCAGCGCCCGGCCCCGGGACAGGGGCAACCCGAACACCGGGGAGCTGTTTTTT. This gives the protein CSARPRDRGNPNTGELFF.

The sample holds a few counts of this clonotype. Germline and junction disagree at one end, which may indicate a read error. The chain is built from TRBV6-4 and TRBJ2-6; D may be TRBD1 or TRBD2 (5 bases each). This CDR3 contains 20 residues. The germline CDR1 and CDR2 sequences are MRHNA and SNTAGT. The CDR3 bases are TGTGCCAGCAGTGACGGAGGACGGGGCGGTTTAACCTCTGGGGCTAACGTCCTGACTTTC. The encoded protein is CASSDGGRGGLTSGANVLTF.

This clonotype occurred many times. V gene TRBV21-1 combines with J gene TRBJ2-7; the DNA was not used to check the table's D call, TRBD2. TRBV21-1 is a recognized pseudogene. This CDR3 region has 16 residues. CDR3 DNA: TGTGCCAGCAGCCTTCCAGGGACTAGCGGGACCAACGAGCAGTACTTC. Translating it yields CASSLPGTSGTNEQYF.